The T cell receptor beta chain described here comes from a study of sequential checkpoint blockade in melanoma. Noted treatment: randomized to nivolumab then ipilimumab (arm A) or the reverse (arm B). Patients had received no earlier DNA-damaging chemotherapy. Data came from immunoSEQ multiplex PCR; TCRdb stores just in-frame clones and leaves some out. The sample lists around 18,000 clones; 69% were seen once. This CDR3 has 11 amino acids. Germline CDR1 MGHDK, CDR2 SYGVNS. V lost 6 bases to trimming and J lost 4 bases, with 4 bases between them. V and J are TRBV25-1 and TRBJ1-3; D is uncertain. The sequencing here drew on CD8+ T cells sorted from blood (inferred from file names), taken from a patient given nivolumab and ipilimumab in sequence. The clonotype originates from a human donor with melanoma. The chain's CDR3 is CASRRGNTIYF. The CDR3 DNA sequence: TGTGCCAGCAGGCGGGGAAACACCATATATTTT.